This T cell receptor beta chain appears in the sequencing data of a study of beta chain features in type 1 diabetes. Study-wide background: Healthy donors and patients had similar age, gender and cell yields. Study-wide results and caveats: Researchers report that Type 1 diabetes patients had moderately but significantly shorter TCRB CDR3s across all four CD4+ subsets.

This clone was detected only a few times. The antigen remains unidentified. This CDR3 contains 15 residues. The germline V gene encodes CDR1 SGHNT and CDR2 YENEEA. The trim removed 1 base at V and 5 bases at J, leaving 2 bases unmatched. Isolated RNA was reverse transcribed in full, so expressed TCRB transcripts were sequenced. Around 4 million reads per sample were averaged for naive, central memory and regulatory samples. This table comes from immunoSEQ multiplex PCR, and its TCRdb copy is limited to in-frame clones, with some not included. The sample has fewer than 650,000 clones; 15% to 19% are singletons. Sorting produced populations that all topped 95% purity.

This sequence was found in a man aged 18-30 years in good health. Sample: naive CD4+ T cells from blood. The gene calls are TRBV11-3 and TRBJ2-1, with TRBD1 matching 10 bases. The CDR3: CASSLGTGGNNEQFF. In DNA, the CDR3 is TGTGCCAGCAGCTTAGGGACAGGGGGAAACAATGAGCAGTTCTTC.